The subject of this entry is one T cell receptor beta chain. Its antigen is still unknown. Per-base qualities were not stored, and no clone one base away is much larger. The CDR3, cysteine through phenylalanine, is 12 amino acids long. Kept here is only the CDR3 DNA, which spans 36 bases and is read in frame from base 1. Trimming removed 5 bases from V and 6 bases from J, leaving 10 bases between the germline ends. This entry is derived from a study of T cell repertoires in cytomegalovirus infection (dated by TCRdb to the late 2010s). Broadly, across the study: The peptide stimulations were aimed at well-studied HLA-B-restricted epitopes as well as recently identified HLA-C-restricted CMV epitopes, whose presentation resists viral immunomodulation. Because public TCR beta signatures pointed to carriage of CMV infection together with the matching HLA type, the HLA type of each donor mattered for the analysis.

Study-wide conclusions, independent of this receptor: In both this cohort and an independent roughly 350-donor cohort, the cumulative frequency of public TCR beta family members distinguished carriers of CMV infection plus the relevant HLA type. The ex vivo response was dominated by HLA-C-restricted CMV-specific TCR beta clonotypes, and the single most frequent clonotype in two of eight donors was supplied by these HLA-C-restricted clonotypes.

What the treatment or condition label conveys for this sample: in vitro stimulation with specific CMV peptide epitopes to enrich CMV-specific T cells. The data were produced on an Illumina HiSeq 1500. TCRdb cleaned the public reads at Q25 with fastp, built clones with MiXCR and kept in-frame beta chains. Rows matching on CDR3 protein sequence are summarized as one entry with the most common DNA and genes. The sample table contains more than 300,000 distinct CDR3 sequences; only one count was recorded for about 35% of them. The ten biggest clones cover approximately 13% of the sample. The chain links TRBV12-3 or TRBV12-4 with TRBJ1-1, with the D gene not clear enough to name. The receptor's source is a human donor in good health (CMV status not recorded). Some clones in this sample may be carry-over from other donors' samples. Sequencing used cultured PBMCs, obtained from culture after CMV antigen stimulation. The DNA sequence is given as TGTGCCAGCAGTACTTTTGAGGCTGAAGCTTTCTTT. Translated, it gives CASSTFEAEAFF.